This T cell receptor beta chain was recorded in a study of T cell repertoires in cytomegalovirus infection. About the study: Public TCR beta signatures were indicative of both CMV infection and a matching HLA type.

The table lists this clonotype with a few counts. The CDR3 has 14 residues. The germline gives CDR1 SNHLY, CDR2 FYNNEI. The trim removed 6 bases at V and 6 bases at J, leaving 10 bases unmatched. Each CDR3 protein gets one entry after TCRdb re-called the reads with MiXCR. Found here are more than 150,000 distinct CDR3 sequences, about 28% of them singletons; the top ten hold about 28%. The sequencing sample was made of PBMCs. The chain recombines TRBV2 with TRBJ2-7; TRBD1 matches 8 bases. The receptor comes from a human donor in good health (CMV status not recorded). Some clones in this sample may be carry-over from other donors' samples. CDR3 residues: CASSPGTGSPEQYF. The CDR3 DNA is TGTGCCAGCAGCCCCGGGACAGGATCCCCCGAGCAGTACTTC.